These 13 T cell receptor beta chains were sequenced from one sample in a study of blood T cell repertoires in COVID-19. Libraries were prepared by immunoSEQ multiplex PCR; TCRdb keeps only in-frame clonotypes and omits some of them. The sample has under 150,000 clones, approximately 80% seen once; the top ten hold roughly 8.3%. Input material: peripheral blood. Every receptor here comes from a woman of 80 years or more in a cohort sampled during active or convalescent COVID-19.

This sequence joins TRBV11-2 and TRBJ2-7; D possibly corresponds to TRBD2 (5 bases). V was clipped by 4 bases and J by 4 bases, with 14 bases between them. This CDR3 has 14 residues. Germline V CDR1 and CDR2: SGHAT, FQNNGV. CDR3 loop: CASSSGGQVYEQYF. As DNA, the CDR3 is TGTGCCAGCAGCTCTGGCGGGCAGGTATACGAGCAGTACTTC.

The rearrangement uses TRBV29-1 and TRBJ1-4; D remains ambiguous. The length of the CDR3 is 13 residues. The germline CDR1 and CDR2 sequences are SQVTM and ANQGSEA. Between the trimmed V and J ends, which lost 2 bases and 7 bases, there was a span of 11 bases. The CDR3 nucleotides are TGCAGCGTTGAACGGGAGAGCGGTGAAAAACTGTTTTTT. This sequence encodes CSVERESGEKLFF.

This chain links TRBV28 with TRBJ2-1; the D gene is possibly TRBD2 (6 bases). In germline, CDR1 is MDHEN, CDR2 SYDVKM. Between the trimmed V and J ends, which lost 4 bases and 12 bases, there was a span of 10 bases. The length of the CDR3 is 11 residues. DNA of the CDR3: TGTGCCAGCAGTTCGGGAGTAGGGCAGTTCTTC. Protein product: CASSSGVGQFF.

CDR3 sequence reads: CASSEYRAGGSGYTF. The DNA for the CDR3 is TGTGCCAGCAGTGAATATAGGGCGGGAGGTTCAGGCTACACCTTC. The rearrangement joins TRBV25-1 to TRBJ1-2; D is undetermined. Germline CDR1 MGHDK, CDR2 SYGVNS. Trimming stripped 0 bases from V and 8 bases from J, with 16 bases between. This CDR3 comprises 15 residues.

This chain uses TRBV3-1 (or the pseudogene TRBV3-2) with TRBJ2-3; the D gene is possibly TRBD2 (6 bases). V lost 2 bases to trimming and J lost 4 bases, with 13 bases between them. CDR3 length equals 15 residues. CDR1 and CDR2 (germline): LGHDT, YNNKEL (reference sequence). DNA for the CDR3: TGTGCCAGCAGCCAACGGGACTTAGTCCCAGATACGCAGTATTTT. Translating gives CASSQRDLVPDTQYF.

The chain employs TRBV4-1 and TRBJ1-4; 9 bases match TRBD1. V dropped 4 bases and J dropped 8; count of bases not matched to a gene: 8. CDR1 is MGHRA, CDR2 YSYEKL, per germline. This CDR3 is built from 15 residues. CDR3 sequence (DNA): TGCGCCAGCAGCCGAAAAACAGGGGGCCAGGAAAAACTGTTTTTT. Its translation is CASSRKTGGQEKLFF.

The gene calls are TRBV5-1 and TRBJ1-1; the D is unclear. V shed 3 bases and J shed 0 bases, with 6 bases lying between them. The CDR3 covers 13 residues. Looked up from germline, CDR1 is SGHRS and CDR2 is YFSETQ. The chain's CDR3 is CASSSGMNTEAFF. The CDR3, as DNA: TGCGCCAGCAGCTCGGGAATGAACACTGAAGCTTTCTTT.

This chain uses TRBV5-8 with TRBJ1-2; D gene uncertain. Trimming pared 2 bases from V and 7 bases from J, leaving 12 bases between. The germline CDR1 and CDR2 sequences are SGHTS and YDEGEE. The CDR3 runs to 13 residues. CDR3 sequence (DNA): TGTGCCAGCAGCTTAACTGAAAGATCTGGCTACACCTTC. This gives the protein CASSLTERSGYTF. The complete variable domain, with remaining parts taken from reference TRBV5-8 and TRBJ1-2, reads EAGVTQSPTHLIKTRGQQATLRCSPISGHTSVYWYQQALGLGLQFLLWYDEGEERNRGNFPPRFSGRQFPNYSSELNVNALELEDSALYLCASSLTERSGYTFGSGTRLTVV.

The chain couples TRBV28 to TRBJ1-1; TRBD1 matches at 8 bases. Germline V CDR1 and CDR2: MDHEN, SYDVKM. Trimming removed 4 bases from V and 5 bases from J; junction bases left unmatched: 12. CDR3 size: 16 residues. CDR3 bases: TGTGCCAGCAGTTCCCCTTTTGGACAGGGAGGTACTGAAGCTTTCTTT. Translating gives CASSSPFGQGGTEAFF.

The chain is built from TRBV6-5 and TRBJ2-1; D possibly corresponds to TRBD1 (5 bases). Germline CDR1 is MNHEY and CDR2 is SVGAGI. Trimming cost V 0 bases and J 0 bases, with 9 bases left between them. The length of the CDR3 is 16 residues. CDR3 coding DNA: TGTGCCAGCAGTTACTCTGGGGCGTTCTCCTACAATGAGCAGTTCTTC. Protein: CASSYSGAFSYNEQFF.

The chain links TRBV5-4 to TRBJ2-1; D may be TRBD2 (5 bases). The germline V gene encodes CDR1 SGHNT and CDR2 YYREEE (reference sequence). V gave up 4 bases and J gave up 2 bases, with 13 bases separating them. CDR3 length: 15 residues. CDR3: CASSRTGNAYNEQFF. In nucleotides, the CDR3 is TGTGCCAGCAGCCGTACCGGGAATGCCTACAATGAGCAGTTCTTC.

The genes are TRBV12-3 or TRBV12-4 and TRBJ1-2; weak D call: TRBD1 (5 bases). Trimming shortened V by 3 bases and J by 4 bases, and 9 bases separated the two germline ends. The CDR3 extends over 13 amino acids. The CDR3 DNA reads as TGTGCCAGCAGTTTCCAGGGTCCCTATGGCTACACCTTC. Amino acids: CASSFQGPYGYTF.

V gene TRBV30 combines with J gene TRBJ2-3, with TRBD2 as a possible D gene (5 bases). V lost 0 bases and J 1 base, leaving 11 bases between the germline ends. The CDR3 is 15 residues long. CDR1 is GTSNPN, CDR2 SVGIG, per germline (reference sequence). CDR3 DNA sequence: TGTGCCTGGAGTGTTCGAGGGCTGGGCACAGATACGCAGTATTTT. This translates into CAWSVRGLGTDTQYF.